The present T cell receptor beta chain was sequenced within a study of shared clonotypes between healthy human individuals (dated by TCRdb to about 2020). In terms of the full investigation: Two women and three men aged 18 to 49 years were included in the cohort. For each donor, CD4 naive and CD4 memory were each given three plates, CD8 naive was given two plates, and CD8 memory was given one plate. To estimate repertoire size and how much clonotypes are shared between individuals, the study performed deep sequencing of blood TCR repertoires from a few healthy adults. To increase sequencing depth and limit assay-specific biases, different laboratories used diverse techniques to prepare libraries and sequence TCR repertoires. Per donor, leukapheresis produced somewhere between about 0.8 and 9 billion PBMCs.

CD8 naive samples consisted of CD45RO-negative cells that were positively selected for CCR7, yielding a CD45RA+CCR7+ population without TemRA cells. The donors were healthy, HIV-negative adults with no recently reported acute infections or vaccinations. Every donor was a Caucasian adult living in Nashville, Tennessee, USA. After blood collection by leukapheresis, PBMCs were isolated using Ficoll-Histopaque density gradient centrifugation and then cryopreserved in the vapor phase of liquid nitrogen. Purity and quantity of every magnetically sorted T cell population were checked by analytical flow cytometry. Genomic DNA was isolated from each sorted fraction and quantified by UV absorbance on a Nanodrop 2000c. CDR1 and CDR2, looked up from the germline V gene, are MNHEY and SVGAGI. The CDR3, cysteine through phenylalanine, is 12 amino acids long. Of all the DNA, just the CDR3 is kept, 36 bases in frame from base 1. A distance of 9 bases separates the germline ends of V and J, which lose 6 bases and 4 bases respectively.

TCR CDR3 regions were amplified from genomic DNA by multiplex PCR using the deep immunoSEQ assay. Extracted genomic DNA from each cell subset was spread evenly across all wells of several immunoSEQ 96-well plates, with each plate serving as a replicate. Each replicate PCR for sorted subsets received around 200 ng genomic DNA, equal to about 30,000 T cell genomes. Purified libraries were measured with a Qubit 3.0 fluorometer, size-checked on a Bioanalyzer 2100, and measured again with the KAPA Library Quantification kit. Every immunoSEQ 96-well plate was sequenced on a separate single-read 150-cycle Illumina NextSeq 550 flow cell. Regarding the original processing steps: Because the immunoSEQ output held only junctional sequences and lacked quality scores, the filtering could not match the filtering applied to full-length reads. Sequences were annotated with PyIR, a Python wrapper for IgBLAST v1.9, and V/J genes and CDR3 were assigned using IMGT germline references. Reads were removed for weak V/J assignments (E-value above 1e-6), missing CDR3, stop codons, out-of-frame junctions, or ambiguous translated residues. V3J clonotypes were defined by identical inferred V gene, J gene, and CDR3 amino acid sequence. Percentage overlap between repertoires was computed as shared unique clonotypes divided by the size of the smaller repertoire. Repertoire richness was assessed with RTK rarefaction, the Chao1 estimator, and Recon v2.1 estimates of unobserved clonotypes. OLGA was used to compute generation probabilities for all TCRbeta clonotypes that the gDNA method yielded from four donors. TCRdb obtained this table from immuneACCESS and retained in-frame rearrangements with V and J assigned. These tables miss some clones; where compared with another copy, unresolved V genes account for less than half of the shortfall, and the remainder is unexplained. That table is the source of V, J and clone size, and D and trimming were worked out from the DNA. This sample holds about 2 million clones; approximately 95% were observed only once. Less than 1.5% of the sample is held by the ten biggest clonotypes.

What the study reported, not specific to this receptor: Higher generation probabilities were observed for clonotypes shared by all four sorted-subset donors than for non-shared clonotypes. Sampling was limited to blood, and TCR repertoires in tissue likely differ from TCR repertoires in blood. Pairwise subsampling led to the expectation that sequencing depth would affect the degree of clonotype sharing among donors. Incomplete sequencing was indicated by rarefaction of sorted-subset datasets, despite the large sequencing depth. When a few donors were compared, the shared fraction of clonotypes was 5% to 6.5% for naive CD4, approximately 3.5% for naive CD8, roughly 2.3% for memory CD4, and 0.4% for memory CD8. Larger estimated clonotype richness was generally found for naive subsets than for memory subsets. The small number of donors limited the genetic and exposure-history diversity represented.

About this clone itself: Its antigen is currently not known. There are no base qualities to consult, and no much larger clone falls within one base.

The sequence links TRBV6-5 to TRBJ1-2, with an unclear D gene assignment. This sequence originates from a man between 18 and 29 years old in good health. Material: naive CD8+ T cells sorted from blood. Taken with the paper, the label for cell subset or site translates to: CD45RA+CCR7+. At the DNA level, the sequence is TGTGCCAGCAGAAGGGATTCCTATGGCTACACCTTC. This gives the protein CASRRDSYGYTF.